This TCR beta chain appears in the sequencing data of a study of cytomegalovirus exposure and HLA in healthy donors. Broader study findings: Common viral pathogens were later found to be apparently linked to several of the most significant clusters. Presence/absence analyses assumed roughly uniform sequencing depth across donors. Confirmation was obtained in vitro that three CMV-associated chains are specific for CMV antigens.

Points on this clone: No antigen is known for it.

Primers for the PCR totalled 60 Vbeta and 13 Jbeta. Only in-frame clones appear in the TCRdb table, and some are missing; sequencing was by immunoSEQ multiplex PCR. The sample has about 140,000 clones, around three quarters seen once; the top ten hold around 3.1%. The specimen sequenced was PBMCs. The source of this sequence is a man aged 40-49 years in good health and CMV-seronegative.

The CDR3 is CASSLDGQTYEQYF. The CDR3 coding sequence is TGCGCCAGCAGCTTAGACGGACAGACCTACGAGCAGTACTTC. The gene calls are TRBV5-1 and TRBJ2-7, with D possibly matching TRBD1 (6 bases). CDR1 and CDR2 (germline): SGHRS, YFSETQ. V lost 2 bases and J lost 2, with 11 bases in between. CDR3 length: 14 amino acids.